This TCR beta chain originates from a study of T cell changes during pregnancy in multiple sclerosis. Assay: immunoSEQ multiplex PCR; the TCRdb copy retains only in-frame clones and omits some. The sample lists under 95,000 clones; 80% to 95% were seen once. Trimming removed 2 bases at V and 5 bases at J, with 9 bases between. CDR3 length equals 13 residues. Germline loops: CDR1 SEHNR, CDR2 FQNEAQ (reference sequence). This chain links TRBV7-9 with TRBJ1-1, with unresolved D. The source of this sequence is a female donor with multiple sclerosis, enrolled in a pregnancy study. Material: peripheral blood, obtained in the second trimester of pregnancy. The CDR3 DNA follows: TGTGCCAGCAGCTTAAAGACAATTACTGAAGCTTTCTTT. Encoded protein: CASSLKTITEAFF. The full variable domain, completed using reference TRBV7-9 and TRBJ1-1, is DTGVSQNPRHKITKRGQNVTFRCDPISEHNRLYWYRQTLGQGPEFLTYFQNEAQLEKSRLLSDRFSAERPKGSFSTLEIQRTEQGDSAMYLCASSLKTITEAFFGQGTRLTVV.